These 32 T cell receptor beta chains share one sample of origin, sequenced in a study of blood T cells in healthy people across ages (dated by TCRdb to between 2014 and 2017). Library construction relied on 5' RACE. Instrument on record: Illumina HiSeq 2500. A second PCR of roughly 7 to 11 cycles was performed with a sample-barcoded 5' primer and a J-beta primer mix. TCRdb ran its own pipeline on the public reads, namely fastp trimming at Q25 and MiXCR clone calling, and kept in-frame beta chains. All rows with the same CDR3 protein become a single entry with the most common DNA and genes. The sample records about 780,000 distinct CDR3 sequences, 55% to 65% of which are singletons. The ten largest clones capture about 27% of the sample. Sequences were obtained from blood. These receptors were taken from a young man in good health.

The chain carries TRBV4-3 and TRBJ2-2, with TRBD2 matching over 12 bases. J gave up 5 bases and V 3 bases, and 1 base lay outside the gene matches. The germline V gene encodes CDR1 LGHNA and CDR2 YSLEER. This CDR3 comprises 15 residues. The CDR3 loop is CASSHLAGGTGELFF. In DNA, the CDR3 is TGCGCCAGCAGCCATCTAGCGGGGGGGACCGGGGAGCTGTTTTTT.

J is TRBJ2-3 and V is TRBV7-2, with 7 bases identical to TRBD2. Germline assignment: CDR1 SGHTA and CDR2 FQGNSA. With V trimmed by 3 bases and J by 3 bases, 12 bases remained unmatched. This CDR3 comprises 17 residues. CDR3 DNA: TGTGCCAGCAGCTTTCGGGCGGGGGTGGTTAGGACAGATACGCAGTATTTT. Translating it yields CASSFRAGVVRTDTQYF.

The chain combines TRBV6-5 with TRBJ2-7; D is uncertain. V was cut by 3 bases and J by 7 bases, with 7 bases left in between. Germline-derived CDR1 and CDR2 are MNHEY and SVGAGI. This CDR3 comprises 11 residues. The CDR3 coding sequence is TGTGCCAGCAGTTATGTGGGAGAGCAGTACTTC. The encoded protein is CASSYVGEQYF.

This chain uses TRBV28 with TRBJ2-7; D not resolved. The CDR3 is 12 residues long. Germline loops: CDR1 MDHEN, CDR2 SYDVKM. The V and J ends lost 5 bases and 9 bases respectively, with 14 bases between them. CDR3 region: CASSPRRSGQYF. Written as DNA, the CDR3 is TGTGCCAGCAGTCCCCGCCGGTCGGGGCAGTACTTC. The full variable domain, completed using reference TRBV28 and TRBJ2-7, is DVKVTQSSRYLVKRTGEKVFLECVQDMDHENMFWYRQDPGLGLRLIYFSYDVKMKEKGDIPEGYSVSREKKERFSLILESASTNQTSMYLCASSPRRSGQYFGPGTRLTVT.

The chain employs TRBV7-9 and TRBJ1-1; D uncertain. This CDR3 comprises 15 residues. Germline CDR1 reads SEHNR; CDR2 reads FQNEAQ (reference sequence). Trimming pared 2 bases from V and 1 base from J, leaving 11 bases between. The CDR3 region is CASSLSFAGNTEAFF. The CDR3 DNA follows: TGTGCCAGCAGCTTAAGCTTCGCGGGGAACACTGAAGCTTTCTTT.

This clonotype has a handful of counts. The rearrangement joins TRBV20-1 to TRBJ2-7; a weak D match, TRBD2 (5 bases). Looked up from germline, CDR1 is DFQATT and CDR2 is SNEGSKA (reference sequence). CDR3 length: 11 amino acids. V dropped 7 bases and J dropped 9 bases, with 16 bases sitting between them. The DNA of the CDR3 is TGCAGTGGCCGAGAACGGAGCGGGCAGTACTTC. Protein: CSGRERSGQYF.

In this sample, this clonotype turned up many times. The V call is TRBV4-3, the J call TRBJ2-1; 9 nucleotides align to TRBD2. Unmatched junction bases numbered 13, after V lost 4 bases and J lost 0 bases. The CDR3 has 19 residues. The V gene's germline CDR1 is LGHNA and CDR2 YSLEER. This CDR3 reads CASSRWSSGDFFSYNEQFF. The DNA for the CDR3 is TGCGCCAGCAGCCGGTGGTCTAGCGGGGACTTTTTCTCCTACAATGAGCAGTTCTTC.

This chain joins TRBV7-2 and TRBJ2-5, with D maybe TRBD1 (7 bases). The tail of the sequence fits TRBJ2-7 better, so the J call may be wrong. The CDR3 is 13 residues long. Germline V CDR1 and CDR2: SGHTA, FQGNSA. This CDR3 is CASSAGQRYEQYF. CDR3 nucleotide sequence: TGTGCCAGCAGCGCGGGACAGAGGTACGAGCAGTACTTC.

The V gene is TRBV12-3 or TRBV12-4, the J gene TRBJ2-7, with 7 bases that match TRBD1. V lost 0 bases to trimming and J lost 0 bases; unmatched junction nucleotides: 8. CDR3 length equals 17 residues. CDR3 protein: CASSLAGTVRSSYEQYF. The CDR3 DNA sequence: TGTGCCAGCAGTTTAGCCGGGACAGTGCGGTCCTCCTACGAGCAGTACTTC.

V and J are TRBV28 and TRBJ2-1, with D possibly called TRBD1 or TRBD2 (5 bases each). Trimming stripped 8 bases from V and 2 bases from J, with 13 bases between. Germline loops: CDR1 MDHEN, CDR2 SYDVKM. The CDR3 runs to 14 residues. CDR3 residues: CASGRGAPYNEQFF. CDR3 in DNA: TGTGCCAGCGGCCGGGGCGCCCCCTACAATGAGCAGTTCTTC. The full variable domain, completed using reference TRBV28 and TRBJ2-1, is DVKVTQSSRYLVKRTGEKVFLECVQDMDHENMFWYRQDPGLGLRLIYFSYDVKMKEKGDIPEGYSVSREKKERFSLILESASTNQTSMYLCASGRGAPYNEQFFGPGTRLTVL.

The V gene is TRBV14, the J gene TRBJ2-7, with 12 nucleotides matching TRBD2. Trimming removed 4 bases from V and 1 base from J; junction bases left unmatched: 5. CDR1 is SGHDN and CDR2 is FVKESK in the germline V gene. The CDR3 length is 16 residues. CDR3 amino acids: CASSRGLAGPSYEQYF. The CDR3 DNA reads as TGTGCCAGCAGCCGGGGACTAGCGGGTCCATCCTACGAGCAGTACTTC.

This clonotype was seen a few times. This may come from a read error, since a much larger clone is one base off. The chain couples TRBV20-1 to TRBJ2-5; D is possibly TRBD2 (6 bases). Germline loops: CDR1 DFQATT, CDR2 SNEGSKA (reference sequence). Trimming cost V 5 bases and J 11 bases, with 27 bases left between them. This CDR3 region has 15 residues. The CDR3 DNA sequence: TGCAGTGCTGGTACCCGGGACTTCAGCTACAATGAGCAGTACTTC. This encodes CSAGTRDFSYNEQYF.

Points on this clonotype: Compared with germline, one end of the junction differs, possibly owing to a read error. The chain recombines TRBV12-3 or TRBV12-4 with TRBJ2-3, with TRBD2 matching over 10 bases. CDR3 length: 15 amino acids. The CDR3 coding sequence is TGTGCCAGCAGTCTAGCGGGGGATACCACAGATACGCAGTATTTT. Its protein product is CASSLAGDTTDTQYF.

The rearrangement links TRBV16 to TRBJ2-4; no firm D call. The J call is in doubt because the DNA end fits TRBJ2-7 better. Germline V gene lookup returns CDR1 KGHSY and CDR2 FQNENV. The CDR3 runs to 12 residues. The CDR3 nucleotides read TGTGCCAGCAGCCAATCAATCTACGAGCAGTACTTC. Translating gives CASSQSIYEQYF.

This clonotype showed up just once. The rearrangement uses TRBV6-5 and TRBJ2-3; D is possibly TRBD1 or TRBD2 (6 bases each). V gave up 6 bases and J gave up 5 bases, with 15 bases separating them. Germline V lookup: CDR1 MNHEY, CDR2 SVGAGI. The CDR3 is made up of 14 amino acids. The chain's CDR3 is CASSLQGGGDTQYF. The CDR3 DNA is TGTGCCAGCAGCTTACAGGGAGGAGGAGATACGCAGTATTTT.

The chain is built from TRBV5-1 and TRBJ2-5; D is ambiguous. The CDR3 loop spans 15 amino acids. CDR1 and CDR2 from the germline V gene are SGHRS and YFSETQ. The V end was cut by 0 bases, the J end by 1 base, with 10 bases between. The CDR3 nucleotides read TGCGCCAGCAGCTTGGAGCCGACCCTCCAAGAGACCCAGTACTTC. Translation gives CASSLEPTLQETQYF.

DNA of the CDR3: TGTGCCAGCGGACGGGACGGTACAGAGACCCAGTACTTC. Its translation is CASGRDGTETQYF. The chain recombines TRBV4-2 with TRBJ2-5; D may match TRBD1 or TRBD2 (5 bases each). CDR3 length: 13 amino acids. Trimming stripped 8 bases from V and 4 bases from J, with 14 bases between. Germline V CDR1 and CDR2: LGHNA, YNFKEQ.

The chain employs TRBV20-1 and TRBJ1-4, with D hard to call. V shed 5 bases and J shed 4 bases, with 8 bases lying between them. Germline V CDR1 and CDR2: DFQATT, SNEGSKA (reference sequence). The CDR3 is made up of 12 amino acids. The CDR3 spells CSARDFNEKLFF. CDR3 coding DNA: TGCAGTGCTCGGGATTTTAATGAAAAACTGTTTTTT.

This clonotype was counted a few times. The rearrangement uses TRBV6-5 and TRBJ1-4, with 8 bases matching TRBD1. J was trimmed by 4 bases and V by 4 bases; bases with no gene match: 2. This CDR3 has 14 amino acids. Looked up from germline, CDR1 is MNHEY and CDR2 is SVGAGI. In nucleotides, the CDR3 is TGTGCCAGCAGTTGGGACAGGAGTAATGAAAAACTGTTTTTT. Its protein product is CASSWDRSNEKLFF.

There are a few counts of this clonotype. One end of the junction is discordant with germline, which a read error may explain. This rearrangement joins TRBV7-7 to TRBJ2-7, with 9 bases matching TRBD2. Germline lookup yields CDR1 SSHAT and CDR2 FNYEAQ (reference sequence). CDR3 length equals 15 residues. The CDR3 loop reads CASSVFGTSLYEQYF. CDR3 bases: TGTGCTAGCAGTGTATTCGGGACTAGCCTCTACGAGCAGTACTTC.

The chain has TRBV6-5 and TRBJ2-7; 12 bases fit TRBD1. The J call may be mistaken, given a closer DNA end match to TRBJ2-4. Germline V gives CDR1 MNHEY, CDR2 SVGAGI. The CDR3 is 14 amino acids. CDR3 coding DNA: TGTGCCAGCAAACGGGACAGGGGGCTTGACATTCAGTACTTC. Protein: CASKRDRGLDIQYF.

The gene calls are TRBV12-3 or TRBV12-4 and TRBJ2-3; a possible D gene is TRBD2 (6 bases). V shed 7 bases and J shed 6 bases, with 14 bases lying between them. CDR3 length: 13 amino acids. The DNA for the CDR3 is TGTGCCAGCACGAGCGGAGGGGTGGATACGCAGTATTTT. Its translation is CASTSGGVDTQYF.

The chain links TRBV12-3 or TRBV12-4 to TRBJ2-7, with D uncertain. The CDR3 has 14 residues. V shed 2 bases and J shed 0 bases, with 8 bases lying between them. In DNA, the CDR3 is TGTGCCAGCAGTTTATTCATCAGCTCCTACGAGCAGTACTTC. Residues: CASSLFISSYEQYF.

The chain couples TRBV4-2 to TRBJ2-3; maybe TRBD2 (5 bases). The CDR3 has 14 residues. Germline loops: CDR1 LGHNA, CDR2 YNFKEQ. Trimming cost V 4 bases and J 3 bases, with 11 bases left between them. CDR3 sequence: CASSRWPGTDTQYF. DNA for the CDR3: TGTGCCAGCAGCCGATGGCCGGGAACAGATACGCAGTATTTT.

The chain recombines TRBV29-1 with TRBJ2-1; TRBD1 agrees at 7 bases. Germline CDR1 SQVTM, CDR2 ANQGSEA. Unmatched junction bases numbered 7, after V lost 7 bases and J lost 7 bases. The CDR3 sequence is 12 residues long. The CDR3 region has the DNA TGCAGCGCCGATCAACAGGGGAATGAGCAGTTCTTC. It is translated as CSADQQGNEQFF.

This CDR3 is CASSYDVSREQFF. CDR3 bases: TGTGCCAGCAGTTACGACGTCTCCAGGGAGCAGTTCTTC. The chain links TRBV6-2 or TRBV6-3 to TRBJ2-1; D is unresolved. The V gene's germline CDR1 is MNHEY and CDR2 SVGEGT. Trimming took off 2 bases at V and 10 bases at J, with 12 bases between the two ends. This CDR3 spans 13 amino acids.

This clonotype was counted between two and nine times. V gene TRBV18 combines with J gene TRBJ2-2; D unresolved. Germline V lookup: CDR1 KGHSH, CDR2 LQKENI. CDR3 length equals 14 residues. Deletions cut 6 bases from V and 3 bases from J, with 11 bases between. CDR3 protein: CASSRDGYTGELFF. The DNA of the CDR3 is TGTGCCAGCTCGCGTGACGGATACACCGGGGAGCTGTTTTTT.

This clonotype was recorded a few times. The chain is built from TRBV10-3 and TRBJ2-5, with 8 positions matching TRBD1. The V and J ends lost 4 bases and 3 bases, in that order; junction bases with no gene match: 7. Germline V lookup: CDR1 ENHRY, CDR2 SYGVKD. This CDR3 region has 15 residues. The CDR3 protein is CAISATGESEETQYF. CDR3 bases: TGTGCCATCAGTGCGACAGGGGAAAGTGAAGAGACCCAGTACTTC.

This clonotype was observed once. This chain links TRBV3-1 with TRBJ1-2, with a possible D match to TRBD1 (5 bases). Germline V gene sequence: CDR1 LGHDT, CDR2 YNNKEL (reference sequence). The CDR3 sequence is 15 residues long. V lost 4 bases to trimming and J lost 6 bases, with 18 bases between them. In DNA form, the CDR3 reads TGTGCCAGCAGCCTCCCCGGCGGGGGAGTCGATGGCTACACCTTC. Translated, it gives CASSLPGGGVDGYTF.

A few counts support this clonotype. V usage is TRBV4-2 and J usage is TRBJ2-1; D is perhaps TRBD1 (5 bases). The CDR3 consists of 14 residues. Per the germline V gene, CDR1 is LGHNA and CDR2 is YNFKEQ. V shed 0 bases and J shed 2 bases, with 5 bases lying between them. Here the CDR3 reads CASSQETAYNEQFF. The CDR3 DNA is TGTGCCAGCAGCCAAGAGACAGCCTACAATGAGCAGTTCTTC.

This clonotype was seen ten or more times. This chain uses TRBV7-6 with TRBJ1-6; D uncertain. The CDR3 spans 14 residues. CDR1 is SGHVS, CDR2 FNYEAQ, per germline. Trimming stripped 5 bases from V and 0 bases from J, with 5 bases between. CDR3 region: CASSLSSYNSPLHF. The CDR3 DNA is TGTGCCAGCAGCCTAAGCTCCTATAATTCACCCCTCCACTTT.

The chain recombines TRBV9 with TRBJ2-7; 8 nucleotides match TRBD1. Germline CDR1 is SGDLS and CDR2 is YYNGEE. Trimming took 2 bases from V and 0 from J; bases not matched to a gene: 7. There are 16 residues in the CDR3. The DNA of the CDR3 is TGTGCCAGCAGCGTCGGACAGGGACAGAGCTCCTACGAGCAGTACTTC. Translated, it gives CASSVGQGQSSYEQYF.